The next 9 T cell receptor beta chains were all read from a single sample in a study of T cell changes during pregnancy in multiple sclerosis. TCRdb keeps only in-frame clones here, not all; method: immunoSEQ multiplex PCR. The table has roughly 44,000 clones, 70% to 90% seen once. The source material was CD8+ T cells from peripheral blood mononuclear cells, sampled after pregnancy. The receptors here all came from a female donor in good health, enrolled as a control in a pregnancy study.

The CDR3 loop is CASSSSTAYEQYF. The CDR3 coding sequence is TGTGCCAGCTCATCGTCGACAGCCTACGAGCAGTACTTC. This chain connects TRBV18 to TRBJ2-7; TRBD1 is a possible D gene (5 bases). Germline V lookup: CDR1 KGHSH, CDR2 LQKENI. CDR3 length: 13 residues. V lost 5 bases and J lost 2, with 10 bases in between. The entire variable domain, with the rest obtained from reference TRBV18 and TRBJ2-7, is as follows: NAGVMQNPRHLVRRRGQEARLRCSPMKGHSHVYWYRQLPEEGLKFMVYLQKENIIDESGMPKERFSAEFPKEGPSILRIQQVVRGDSAAYFCASSSSTAYEQYFGPGTRLTVT.

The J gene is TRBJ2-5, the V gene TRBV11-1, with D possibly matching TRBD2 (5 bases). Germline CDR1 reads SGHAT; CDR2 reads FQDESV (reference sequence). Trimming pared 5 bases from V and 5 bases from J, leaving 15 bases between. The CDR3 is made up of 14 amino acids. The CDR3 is CASSHGMGRETQYF. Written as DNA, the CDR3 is TGTGCCAGCAGCCACGGGATGGGTCGGGAGACCCAGTACTTC.

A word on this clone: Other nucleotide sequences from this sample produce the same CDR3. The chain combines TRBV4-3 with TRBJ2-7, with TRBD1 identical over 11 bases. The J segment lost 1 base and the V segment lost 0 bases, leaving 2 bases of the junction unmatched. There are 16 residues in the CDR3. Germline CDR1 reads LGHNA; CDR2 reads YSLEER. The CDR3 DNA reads TGCGCCAGCAGCCAAGAGGACAGGGGGCTTTCCTACGAGCAGTACTTC. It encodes CASSQEDRGLSYEQYF.

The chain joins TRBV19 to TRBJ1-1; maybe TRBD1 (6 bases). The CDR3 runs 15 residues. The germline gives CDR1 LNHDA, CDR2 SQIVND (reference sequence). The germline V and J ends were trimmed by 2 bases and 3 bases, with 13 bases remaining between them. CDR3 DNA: TGTGCCAGTAGTATACGGGGGGGCAGGTACACTGAAGCTTTCTTT. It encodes CASSIRGGRYTEAFF.

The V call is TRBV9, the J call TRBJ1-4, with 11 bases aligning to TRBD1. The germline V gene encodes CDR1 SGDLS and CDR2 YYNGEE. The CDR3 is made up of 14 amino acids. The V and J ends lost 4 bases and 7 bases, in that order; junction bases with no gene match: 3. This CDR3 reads CASSPGTGGEKLFF. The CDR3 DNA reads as TGTGCCAGCAGCCCCGGGACAGGGGGTGAAAAACTGTTTTTT.

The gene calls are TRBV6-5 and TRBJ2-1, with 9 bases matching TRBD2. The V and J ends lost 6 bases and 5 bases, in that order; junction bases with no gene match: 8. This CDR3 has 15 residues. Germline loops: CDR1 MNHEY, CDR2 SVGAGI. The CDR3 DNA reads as TGTGCCAGCAGGTTCCTAGCGGGGAGTCACAATGAGCAGTTCTTC. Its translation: CASRFLAGSHNEQFF.

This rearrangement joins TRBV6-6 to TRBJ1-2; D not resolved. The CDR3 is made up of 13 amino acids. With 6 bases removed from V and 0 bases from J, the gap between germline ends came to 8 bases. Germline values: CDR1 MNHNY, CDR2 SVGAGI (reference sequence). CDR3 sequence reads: CASRAGTNYGYTF. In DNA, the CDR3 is TGTGCCAGCAGGGCGGGGACTAACTATGGCTACACCTTC.

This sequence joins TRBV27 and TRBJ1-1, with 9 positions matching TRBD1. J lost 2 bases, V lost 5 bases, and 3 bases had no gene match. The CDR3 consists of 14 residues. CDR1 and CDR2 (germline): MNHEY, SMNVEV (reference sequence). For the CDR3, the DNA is TGTGCCAGCAGTGGGGACAGGGAAAACACTGAAGCTTTCTTT. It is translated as CASSGDRENTEAFF.

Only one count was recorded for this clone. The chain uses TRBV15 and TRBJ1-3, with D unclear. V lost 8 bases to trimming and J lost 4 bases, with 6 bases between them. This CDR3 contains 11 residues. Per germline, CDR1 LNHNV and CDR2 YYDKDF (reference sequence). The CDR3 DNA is TGTGCCACCGGGAGGGGAAACACCATATATTTT. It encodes CATGRGNTIYF. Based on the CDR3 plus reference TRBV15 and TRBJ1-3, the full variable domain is DAMVIQNPRYQVTQFGKPVTLSCSQTLNHNVMYWYQQKSSQAPKLLFHYYDKDFNNEADTPDNFQSRRPNTSFCFLDIRSPGLGDTAMYLCATGRGNTIYFGEGSWLTVV.